The rows below give T cell receptor beta chains drawn from one sample of a study of early T cells in non-severe SARS-CoV-2 infection. TCRdb analysed the 5' RACE reads with MiXCR anew, one entry per CDR3 protein. The table lists roughly 61,000 distinct CDR3 sequences, roughly 10% of them singletons. Sequenced input: whole blood. The origin of the receptors is an adult who was a healthcare worker with PCR-confirmed SARS-CoV-2 infection or an uninfected control (not recorded which). Each CDR3 is given with its conserved first and last residue. The order of the fields is CDR3 protein, CDR3 DNA, V gene, D gene, clone size, J gene. A D gene is named only where the DNA matches it firmly. For some rows the clone size is stated as once, few or many, or as a class when expanded; others skip it.

CDR3 protein: CASTRTGASETQYF
CDR3 DNA: TGTGCCAGCACAAGGACAGGGGCCAGCGAGACCCAGTACTTC
V gene: TRBV2
D gene: TRBD1
clone size: .
J gene: TRBJ2-5

CDR3 protein: CSAGALLAPYTQYF
CDR3 DNA: TGCAGTGCCGGGGCCCTTCTCGCACCATATACGCAGTATTTT
V gene: TRBV20-1
D gene: .
clone size: many
J gene: TRBJ2-3

CDR3 protein: CSAFSGPALPQHF
CDR3 DNA: TGCAGTGCCTTCTCGGGTCCCGCACTGCCCCAGCATTTT
V gene: TRBV20-1
D gene: .
clone size: many
J gene: TRBJ1-5

CDR3 protein: CSARDPDSGSTDTQYF
CDR3 DNA: TGCAGTGCTAGAGATCCGGATTCGGGTAGCACAGATACGCAGTATTTT
V gene: TRBV20-1
D gene: .
clone size: few
J gene: TRBJ2-3

CDR3 protein: CASSPGTVGNRDTQYF
CDR3 DNA: TGTGCCAGCAGCCCAGGGACAGTGGGGAACCGGGATACGCAGTATTTT
V gene: TRBV7-9
D gene: TRBD1
clone size: once
J gene: TRBJ2-3

CDR3 protein: CASSLTPGQLYNEQFF
CDR3 DNA: TGTGCCAGCAGTTTAACCCCGGGACAGCTCTACAATGAGCAGTTCTTC
V gene: TRBV27
D gene: TRBD1
clone size: many
J gene: TRBJ2-1

CDR3 protein: CASSASIDPEAFF
CDR3 DNA: TGTGCCAGCAGCGCCTCGATAGACCCTGAAGCTTTCTTT
V gene: TRBV5-4
D gene: .
clone size: many
J gene: TRBJ1-1

CDR3 protein: CSVPGLVSPGELFF
CDR3 DNA: TGCAGCGTTCCGGGACTAGTATCCCCCGGGGAGCTGTTTTTT
V gene: TRBV29-1
D gene: TRBD2
clone size: many
J gene: TRBJ2-2

CDR3 protein: CASSPGTGPNQPQHF
CDR3 DNA: TGTGCCAGCTCACCCGGGACAGGGCCCAATCAGCCCCAGCATTTT
V gene: TRBV18
D gene: TRBD1
clone size: many
J gene: TRBJ1-5

CDR3 protein: CASSKGRTLTDEQFF
CDR3 DNA: TGTGCCAGCAGCAAAGGGAGGACCCTGACGGACGAGCAGTTCTTC
V gene: TRBV21-1
D gene: .
clone size: many
J gene: TRBJ2-1

CDR3 protein: CASSSGIGQNTEAFF
CDR3 DNA: TGTGCCAGCTCATCCGGGATCGGCCAGAACACTGAAGCTTTCTTT
V gene: TRBV18
D gene: .
clone size: few
J gene: TRBJ1-1

CDR3 protein: CASSFRGDQPQHF
CDR3 DNA: TGTGCCAGCAGCTTCAGGGGGGATCAGCCCCAGCATTTT
V gene: TRBV7-2
D gene: TRBD1
clone size: many
J gene: TRBJ1-5

CDR3 protein: CASSQPTEAFF
CDR3 DNA: TGCGCCAGCAGTCAGCCAACAGAAGCTTTCTTT
V gene: TRBV23-1
D gene: .
clone size: many
J gene: TRBJ1-1

CDR3 protein: CSVEDRAGGYEQYF
CDR3 DNA: TGCAGCGTTGAAGATCGCGCAGGGGGGTACGAGCAGTACTTC
V gene: TRBV29-1
D gene: .
clone size: many
J gene: TRBJ2-7

CDR3 protein: CASSIGGSYEQYF
CDR3 DNA: TGTGCCAGCAGCATAGGCGGTTCCTACGAGCAGTACTTC
V gene: TRBV9
D gene: .
clone size: few
J gene: TRBJ2-7

CDR3 protein: CASSDMTGANYGYTF
CDR3 DNA: TGTGCCAGCAGTGACATGACAGGGGCGAACTATGGCTACACCTTC
V gene: TRBV6-2/TRBV6-3
D gene: TRBD1
clone size: many
J gene: TRBJ1-2

CDR3 protein: CASRSPVGDTQYF
CDR3 DNA: TGTGCCAGCAGGTCTCCCGTGGGGGATACGCAGTATTTT
V gene: TRBV7-9
D gene: .
clone size: many
J gene: TRBJ2-3

CDR3 protein: CASSGGNQPQHF
CDR3 DNA: TGTGCCAGCTCGGGCGGCAATCAGCCCCAGCATTTT
V gene: TRBV28
D gene: .
clone size: .
J gene: TRBJ1-5

CDR3 protein: CASSYAPGAGTGELFF
CDR3 DNA: TGTGCCAGCAGTTACGCACCCGGGGCGGGGACCGGGGAGCTGTTTTTT
V gene: TRBV6-5
D gene: .
clone size: many
J gene: TRBJ2-2

CDR3 protein: CASSPYPSTGSDSEAFF
CDR3 DNA: TGTGCCAGCAGTCCCTATCCCTCGACAGGGTCAGACTCGGAAGCTTTCTTT
V gene: TRBV12-3/TRBV12-4
D gene: TRBD1
clone size: many
J gene: TRBJ1-1

CDR3 protein: CSHLGGLNTDTQYF
CDR3 DNA: TGCAGCCATTTAGGGGGCCTAAACACAGATACGCAGTATTTT
V gene: TRBV29-1
D gene: TRBD1
clone size: few
J gene: TRBJ2-3

CDR3 protein: CASSLGSGGADTQYF
CDR3 DNA: TGTGCCAGCAGCTTGGGCAGCGGGGGTGCAGATACGCAGTATTTT
V gene: TRBV5-6
D gene: TRBD2
clone size: few
J gene: TRBJ2-3

CDR3 protein: CATSRERANSYEQYF
CDR3 DNA: TGTGCCACCAGCAGAGAGCGGGCAAACTCCTACGAGCAGTACTTC
V gene: TRBV15
D gene: .
clone size: few
J gene: TRBJ2-7

CDR3 protein: CASKPRGGKSSYEQYF
CDR3 DNA: TGTGCCAGCAAGCCGAGGGGGGGGAAGAGCTCCTACGAGCAGTACTTC
V gene: TRBV6-5
D gene: .
clone size: few
J gene: TRBJ2-7

CDR3 protein: CASSLGGEPGGLFF
CDR3 DNA: TGTGCCAGCAGCTTAGGAGGGGAGCCCGGAGGATTGTTCTTC
V gene: TRBV7-2
D gene: .
clone size: few
J gene: TRBJ2-1